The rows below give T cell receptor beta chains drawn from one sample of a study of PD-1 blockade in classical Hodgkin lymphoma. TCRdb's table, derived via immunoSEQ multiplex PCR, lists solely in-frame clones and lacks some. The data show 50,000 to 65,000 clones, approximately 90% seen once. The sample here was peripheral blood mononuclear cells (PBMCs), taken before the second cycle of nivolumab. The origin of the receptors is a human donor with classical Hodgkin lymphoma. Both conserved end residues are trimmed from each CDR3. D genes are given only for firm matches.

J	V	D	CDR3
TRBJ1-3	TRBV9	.	ASSVARVPGNTIY
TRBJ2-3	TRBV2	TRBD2	ASDGLAGQLTQY
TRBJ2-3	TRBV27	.	ASSSGVSSTDTQY
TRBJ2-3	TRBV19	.	ATRAPGDTQY
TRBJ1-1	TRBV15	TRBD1	ATSRDGDSSAF
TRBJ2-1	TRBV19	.	ASSVGGPYNEQF
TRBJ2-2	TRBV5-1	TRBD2	ASKTSGGNTGELF
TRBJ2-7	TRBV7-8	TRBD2	ASSPRLAGGDFYEQY
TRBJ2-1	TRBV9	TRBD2	ASSVTSGLGGGIEQF
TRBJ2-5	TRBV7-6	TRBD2	ASSPGLAGEETQY
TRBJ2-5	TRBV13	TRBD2	ASSVWRGGSQETQY